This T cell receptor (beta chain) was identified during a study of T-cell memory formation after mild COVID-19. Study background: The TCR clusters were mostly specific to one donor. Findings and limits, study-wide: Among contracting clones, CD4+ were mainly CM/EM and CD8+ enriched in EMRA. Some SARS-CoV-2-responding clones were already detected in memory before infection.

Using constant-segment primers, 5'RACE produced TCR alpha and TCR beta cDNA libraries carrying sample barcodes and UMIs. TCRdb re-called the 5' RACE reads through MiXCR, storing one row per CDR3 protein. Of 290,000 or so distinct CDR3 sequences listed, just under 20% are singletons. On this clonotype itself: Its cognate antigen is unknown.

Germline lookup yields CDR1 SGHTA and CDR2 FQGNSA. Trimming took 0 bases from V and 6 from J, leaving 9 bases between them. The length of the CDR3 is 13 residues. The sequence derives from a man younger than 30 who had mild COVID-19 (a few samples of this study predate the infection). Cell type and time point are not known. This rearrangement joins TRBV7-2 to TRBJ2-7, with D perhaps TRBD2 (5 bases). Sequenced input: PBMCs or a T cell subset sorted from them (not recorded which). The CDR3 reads CASSLAGLAEQYV. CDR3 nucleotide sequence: TGTGCCAGCAGCTTAGCAGGACTGGCCGAGCAGTACGTC.